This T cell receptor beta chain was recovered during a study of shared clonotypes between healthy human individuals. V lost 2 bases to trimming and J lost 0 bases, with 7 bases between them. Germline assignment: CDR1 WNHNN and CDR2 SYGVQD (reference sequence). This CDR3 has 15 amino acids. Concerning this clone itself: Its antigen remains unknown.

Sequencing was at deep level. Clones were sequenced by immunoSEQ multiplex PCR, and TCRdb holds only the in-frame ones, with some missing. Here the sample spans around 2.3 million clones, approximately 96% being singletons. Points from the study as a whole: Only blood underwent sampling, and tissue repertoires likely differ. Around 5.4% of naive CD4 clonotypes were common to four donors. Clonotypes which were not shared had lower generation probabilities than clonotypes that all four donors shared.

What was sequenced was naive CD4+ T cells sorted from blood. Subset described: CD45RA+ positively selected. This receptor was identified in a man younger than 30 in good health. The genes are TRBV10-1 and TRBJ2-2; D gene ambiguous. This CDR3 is CASSEVGTNTGELFF. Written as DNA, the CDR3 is TGCGCCAGCAGTGAGGTGGGCACGAACACCGGGGAGCTGTTTTTT.